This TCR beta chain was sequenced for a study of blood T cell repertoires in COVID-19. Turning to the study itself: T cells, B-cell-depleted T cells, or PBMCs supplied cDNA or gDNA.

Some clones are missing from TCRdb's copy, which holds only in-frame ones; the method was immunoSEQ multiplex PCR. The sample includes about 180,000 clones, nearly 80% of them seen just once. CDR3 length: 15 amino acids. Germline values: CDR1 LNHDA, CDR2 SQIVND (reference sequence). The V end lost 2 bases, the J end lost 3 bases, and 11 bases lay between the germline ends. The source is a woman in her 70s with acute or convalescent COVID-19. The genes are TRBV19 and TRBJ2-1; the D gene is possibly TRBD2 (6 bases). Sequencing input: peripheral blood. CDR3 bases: TGTGCCAGTAGTATACAACGGGGGTACTACAATGAGCAGTTCTTC. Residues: CASSIQRGYYNEQFF.